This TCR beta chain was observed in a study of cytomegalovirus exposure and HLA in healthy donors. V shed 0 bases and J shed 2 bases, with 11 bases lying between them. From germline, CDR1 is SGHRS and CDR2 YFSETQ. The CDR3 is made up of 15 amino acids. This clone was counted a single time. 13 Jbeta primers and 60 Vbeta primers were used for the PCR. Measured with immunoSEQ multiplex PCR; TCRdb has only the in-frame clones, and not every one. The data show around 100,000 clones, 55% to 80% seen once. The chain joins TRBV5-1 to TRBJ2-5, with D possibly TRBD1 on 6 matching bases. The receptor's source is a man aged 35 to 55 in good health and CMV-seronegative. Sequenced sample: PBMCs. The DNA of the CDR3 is TGCGCCAGCAGCTTGGTTTTAACAGGGCAAGAGACCCAGTACTTC. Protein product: CASSLVLTGQETQYF. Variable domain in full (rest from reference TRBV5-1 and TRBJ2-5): KAGVTQTPRYLIKTRGQQVTLSCSPISGHRSVSWYQQTPGQGLQFLFEYFSETQRNKGNFPGRFSGRQFSNSRSEMNVSTLELGDSALYLCASSLVLTGQETQYFGPGTRLLVL.